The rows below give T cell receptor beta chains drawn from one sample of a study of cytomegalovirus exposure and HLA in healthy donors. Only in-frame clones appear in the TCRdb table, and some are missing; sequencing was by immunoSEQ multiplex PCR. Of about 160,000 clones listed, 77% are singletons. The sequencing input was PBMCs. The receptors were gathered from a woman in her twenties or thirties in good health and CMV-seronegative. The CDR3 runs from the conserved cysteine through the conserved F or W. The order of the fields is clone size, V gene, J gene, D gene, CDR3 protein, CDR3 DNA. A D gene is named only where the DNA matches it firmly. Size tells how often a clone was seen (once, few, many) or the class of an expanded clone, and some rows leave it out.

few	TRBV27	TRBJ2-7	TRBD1	CASSLDRGPGEQYF	TGTGCCAGCAGTTTAGACAGGGGGCCCGGGGAGCAGTACTTC
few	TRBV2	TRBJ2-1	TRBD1	CASKQGANNEQFF	TGTGCCAGCAAACAGGGGGCGAACAATGAGCAGTTCTTC
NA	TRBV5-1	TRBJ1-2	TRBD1	CASRTGQGAYGYTF	TGCGCCAGCCGCACCGGACAGGGAGCGTATGGCTACACCTTC
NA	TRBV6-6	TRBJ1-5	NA	CASSYSGVYSNQPQHF	TGTGCCAGCAGTTACTCGGGAGTATACAGCAATCAGCCCCAGCATTTT
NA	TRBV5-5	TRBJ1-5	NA	CASSLADSNQPQHF	TGTGCCAGCAGCTTGGCAGATAGCAATCAGCCCCAGCATTTT
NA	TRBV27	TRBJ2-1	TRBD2	CASLPGTSGGAGYNEQFF	TGTGCCAGCCTTCCCGGGACTAGCGGGGGGGCGGGATACAATGAGCAGTTCTTC
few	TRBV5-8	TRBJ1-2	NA	CASTNLYYRGDGYTF	TGTGCCAGCACCAATTTATACTACCGGGGAGATGGCTACACCTTC
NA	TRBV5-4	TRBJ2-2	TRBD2	CASRSGTSGEWAHTGELFF	TGTGCCAGCAGGTCCGGGACTAGCGGGGAGTGGGCGCACACCGGGGAGCTGTTTTTT
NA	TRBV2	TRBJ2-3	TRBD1	CASSEWGTGGISDTQYF	TGTGCCAGCAGTGAATGGGGAACAGGGGGCATTTCAGATACGCAGTATTTT
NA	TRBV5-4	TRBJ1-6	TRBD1	CASSQQGYNSPLHF	TGTGCCAGCAGCCAACAGGGGTATAATTCACCCCTCCACTTT
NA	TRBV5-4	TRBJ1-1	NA	CASSSNVGLNTEAFF	TGTGCCAGCAGCTCGAATGTGGGGCTGAACACTGAAGCTTTCTTT
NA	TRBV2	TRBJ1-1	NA	CASNRGGATEAFF	TGTGCCAGCAATCGGGGAGGGGCCACTGAAGCTTTCTTT
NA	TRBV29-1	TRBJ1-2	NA	CSVEVTGGYGYTF	TGCAGCGTTGAAGTTACCGGGGGCTATGGCTACACCTTC
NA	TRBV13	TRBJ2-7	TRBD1	CASRDSGTDNYEQYF	TGTGCCAGCAGGGATTCCGGGACAGATAACTACGAGCAGTACTTC
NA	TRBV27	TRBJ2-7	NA	CASSLEGHPSYEQYF	TGTGCCAGCAGTTTAGAAGGACACCCCTCCTACGAGCAGTACTTC
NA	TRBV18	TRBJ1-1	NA	CASSSLSTEAFF	TGTGCCAGCTCCAGTTTGTCCACTGAAGCTTTCTTT